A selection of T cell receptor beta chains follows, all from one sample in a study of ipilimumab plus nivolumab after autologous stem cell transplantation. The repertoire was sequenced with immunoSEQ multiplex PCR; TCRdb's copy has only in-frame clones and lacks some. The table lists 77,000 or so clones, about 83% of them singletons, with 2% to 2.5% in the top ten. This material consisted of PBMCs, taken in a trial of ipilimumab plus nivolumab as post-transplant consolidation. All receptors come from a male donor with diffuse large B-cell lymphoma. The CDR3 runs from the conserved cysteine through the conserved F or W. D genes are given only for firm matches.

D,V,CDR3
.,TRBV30,CAWNREIPGNTIYF
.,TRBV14,CASSQDPGKNTEAFF
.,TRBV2,CASSEGRRAGANVLTF
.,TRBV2,CASRASIIYGYTF
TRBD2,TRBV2,CASSLRGGLTDTQYF
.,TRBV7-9,CASSLVHVGVQYF
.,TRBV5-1,CASSLQGPGELFF
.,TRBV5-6,CASSLGSTNYGYTF
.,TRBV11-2,CASSLDYGTTYEQYF
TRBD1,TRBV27,CASSGQGQSYEQYF
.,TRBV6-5,CASSDRRQWTF
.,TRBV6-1,CASSERQGPLNYGYTF
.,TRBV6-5,CASSYRAGSNQPQHF
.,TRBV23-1,CASSQSGHPRVTGELFF
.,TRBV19,CASSIGTAVSGNTIYF
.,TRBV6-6,CATVGGGGEAFF
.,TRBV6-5,CASSYRAGFLNSPLHF
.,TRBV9,CASSVEGLITDTQYF
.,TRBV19,CASSIDRTGGGELFF
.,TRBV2,CASRPGETQYF
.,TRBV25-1,CASSYGALETQYF
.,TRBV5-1,CASSNEPGPWDF
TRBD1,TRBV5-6,CASRRIGTAGGYTF
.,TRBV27,CASSSKGQPQHF
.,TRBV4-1,CASSQVGGVVGYTF
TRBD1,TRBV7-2,CASSPRQGYQPQHF
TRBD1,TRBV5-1,CASSLTTGITEAFF